This TCR beta chain stems from a study of shared clonotypes between healthy human individuals. Broader study findings: Estimated clonotype richness was generally higher in naive than memory subsets. Apart from blood, nothing was sampled; tissue repertoires likely differ. Among a handful of donors, approximately 5% of naive CD4 clonotypes were found in common.

This clone was counted only a few times. Its antigen is not known. Source study methods: ImmunoSEQ junction-only sequences lacked quality scores, so their filtering differed. The table came from immunoSEQ multiplex PCR; TCRdb's copy has only in-frame clones and leaves some out. V and J calls and clone size are as listed in that table; D and trimming were resolved from the DNA. The repertoire includes roughly 1,800,000 clones, roughly 94% of them detected once, and 1% to 1.5% sits in the top ten. Naive CD8 cells, CD45RO-negative and positively selected for CCR7, excluded terminally differentiated effector memory CD45RA+ cells. The sequenced sample was naive CD8+ T cells sorted from blood. The TCR comes from a young man in good health.

This CDR3 reads CASSLGVRGYGYTF. CDR3 sequence (DNA): TGTGCCAGCAGTTTGGGGGTTCGAGGGTATGGCTACACCTTC. The chain joins TRBV27 to TRBJ1-2; maybe TRBD1 (5 bases). Looked up from germline, CDR1 is MNHEY and CDR2 is SMNVEV (reference sequence). The CDR3 runs to 14 residues. With 3 bases removed from V and 5 bases from J, the gap between germline ends came to 13 bases.